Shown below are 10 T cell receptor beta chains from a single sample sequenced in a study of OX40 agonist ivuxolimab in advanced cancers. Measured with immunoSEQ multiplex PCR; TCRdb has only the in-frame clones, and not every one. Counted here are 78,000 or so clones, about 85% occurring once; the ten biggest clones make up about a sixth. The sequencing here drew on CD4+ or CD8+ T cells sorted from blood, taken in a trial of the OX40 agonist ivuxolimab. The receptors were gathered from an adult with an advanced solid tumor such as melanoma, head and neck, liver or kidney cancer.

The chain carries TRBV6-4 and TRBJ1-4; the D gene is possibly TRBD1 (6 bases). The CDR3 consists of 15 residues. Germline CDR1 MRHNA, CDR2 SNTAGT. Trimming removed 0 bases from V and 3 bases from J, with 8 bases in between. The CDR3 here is CASSDSGAANEKLFF. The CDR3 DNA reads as TGTGCCAGCAGTGACTCGGGGGCGGCTAATGAAAAACTGTTTTTT.

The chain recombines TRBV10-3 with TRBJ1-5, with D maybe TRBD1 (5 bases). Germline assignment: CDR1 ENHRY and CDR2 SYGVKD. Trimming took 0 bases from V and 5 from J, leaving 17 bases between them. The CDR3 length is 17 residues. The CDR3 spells CAISESRGLGSDQPQHF. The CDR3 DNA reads TGTGCCATCAGTGAGTCGAGGGGACTGGGCAGCGATCAGCCCCAGCATTTT.

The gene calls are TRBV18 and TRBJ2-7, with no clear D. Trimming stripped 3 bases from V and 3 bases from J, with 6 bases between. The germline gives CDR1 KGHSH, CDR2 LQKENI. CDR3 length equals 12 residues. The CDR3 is CASSPTYYEQYF. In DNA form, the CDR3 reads TGTGCCAGCTCACCGACGTACTACGAGCAGTACTTC.

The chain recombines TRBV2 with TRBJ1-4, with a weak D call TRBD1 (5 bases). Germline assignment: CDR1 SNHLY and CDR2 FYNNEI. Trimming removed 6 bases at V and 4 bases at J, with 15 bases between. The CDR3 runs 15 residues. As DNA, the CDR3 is TGTGCCAGCAGGAAAGAGGGACTGCTTAATGAAAAACTGTTTTTT. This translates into CASRKEGLLNEKLFF.

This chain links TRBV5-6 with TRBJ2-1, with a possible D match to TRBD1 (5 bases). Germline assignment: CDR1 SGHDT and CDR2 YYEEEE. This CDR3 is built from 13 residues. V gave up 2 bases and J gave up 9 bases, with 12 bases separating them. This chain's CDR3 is CASSFPRVGEQFF. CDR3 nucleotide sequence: TGTGCCAGCAGCTTCCCCAGGGTTGGTGAGCAGTTCTTC. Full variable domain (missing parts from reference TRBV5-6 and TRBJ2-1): DAGVTQSPTHLIKTRGQQVTLRCSPKSGHDTVSWYQQALGQGPQFIFQYYEEEERQRGNFPDRFSGHQFPNYSSELNVNALLLGDSALYLCASSFPRVGEQFFGPGTRLTVL.

The CDR3 coding sequence is TGTGCCAGCAGCTTTTCGACGAACACTGAAGCTTTCTTT. Translated, it gives CASSFSTNTEAFF. The rearrangement uses TRBV11-3 and TRBJ1-1, with D hard to call. This CDR3 region has 13 residues. Germline lookup yields CDR1 SGHNT and CDR2 YENEEA. V lost 3 bases and J lost 1, with 6 bases in between.

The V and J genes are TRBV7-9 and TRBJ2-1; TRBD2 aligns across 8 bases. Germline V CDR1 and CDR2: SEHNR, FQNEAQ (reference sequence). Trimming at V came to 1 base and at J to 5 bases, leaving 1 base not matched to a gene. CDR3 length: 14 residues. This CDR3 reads CASSLDSGNNEQFF. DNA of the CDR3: TGTGCCAGCAGCTTAGATAGCGGGAACAATGAGCAGTTCTTC. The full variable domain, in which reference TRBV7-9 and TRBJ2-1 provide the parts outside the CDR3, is DTGVSQNPRHKITKRGQNVTFRCDPISEHNRLYWYRQTLGQGPEFLTYFQNEAQLEKSRLLSDRFSAERPKGSFSTLEIQRTEQGDSAMYLCASSLDSGNNEQFFGPGTRLTVL.

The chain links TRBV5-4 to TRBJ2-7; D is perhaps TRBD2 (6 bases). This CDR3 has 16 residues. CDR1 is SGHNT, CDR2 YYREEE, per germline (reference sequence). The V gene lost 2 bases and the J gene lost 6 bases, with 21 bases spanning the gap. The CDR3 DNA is TGTGCCAGCAGCTTACCCGGGGGAAGCGGGCCCGCCGAGCAGTACTTC. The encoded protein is CASSLPGGSGPAEQYF.

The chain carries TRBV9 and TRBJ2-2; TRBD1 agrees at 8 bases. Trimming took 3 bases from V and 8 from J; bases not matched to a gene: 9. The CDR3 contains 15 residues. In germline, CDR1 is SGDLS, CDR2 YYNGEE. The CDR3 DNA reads TGTGCCAGCAGCGGCGGCAGGGGGCTCTTAGGGGAGCTGTTTTTT. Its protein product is CASSGGRGLLGELFF. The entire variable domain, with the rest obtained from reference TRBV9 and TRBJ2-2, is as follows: DSGVTQTPKHLITATGQRVTLRCSPRSGDLSVYWYQQSLDQGLQFLIQYYNGEERAKGNILERFSAQQFPDLHSELNLSSLELGDSALYFCASSGGRGLLGELFFGEGSRLTVL.

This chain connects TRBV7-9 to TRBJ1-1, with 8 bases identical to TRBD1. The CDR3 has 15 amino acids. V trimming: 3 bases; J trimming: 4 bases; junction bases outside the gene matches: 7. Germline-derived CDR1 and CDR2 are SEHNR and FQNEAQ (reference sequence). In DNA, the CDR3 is TGTGCCAGCAGCTTTGGGCCTACAGGGGGCACTGAAGCTTTCTTT. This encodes CASSFGPTGGTEAFF.